This T cell receptor (beta chain) came from a study of cytomegalovirus exposure and HLA in healthy donors. As to this clone: The antigen remains unidentified.

PCR employed 60 Vbeta and 13 Jbeta primers. Under the authors' procedure: Later work found 80 million to 85 million unique TCR beta chains, with 9.5 million to 12 million shared. Sequencing used immunoSEQ multiplex PCR; TCRdb keeps in-frame clones, though not all of them. For V, J and clone size, that table is used; D and trimming come from the DNA. Here the sample spans about 140,000 clones, roughly three quarters being singletons. Study findings and constraints: The study listed approximately 170 cytomegalovirus-associated TCR beta chains.

This CDR3 is 15 amino acids long. Germline V gives CDR1 SGHDT, CDR2 YYEEEE. V lost 0 bases, J lost 5 bases, and 2 bases stayed unmatched. This clonotype was obtained from a male donor in good health and CMV-seronegative. The source material was PBMCs. The chain couples TRBV5-6 to TRBJ2-1, with 10 bases lining up with TRBD1. CDR3: CASSLETGGHNEQFF. The CDR3 nucleotides read TGTGCCAGCAGCTTGGAGACAGGGGGCCACAATGAGCAGTTCTTC.